This TCR beta chain is from a study of blood T cell repertoires in COVID-19 (dated by TCRdb to the early 2020s). For the wider study: Collaborator samples came from the United States, Italy and Spain and covered acute and convalescent phases of COVID-19. The prospective study material was composed of cDNA or gDNA derived from T cells, B-cell-depleted T cells, or PBMCs. The dataset comprised deeply sampled blood TCRbeta repertoires from subjects exposed to, actively infected with, or recovered from COVID-19. The repertoires were made available in a free public database intended to serve as a resource for research on the immune response to SARS-CoV-2. The samples were drawn from two sources: the first 160 participants of the ongoing ImmuneRACE study, and 1,254 subjects contributed by 6 global collaborators. Nearly every sample came with metadata listing a de-identified subject ID, COVID-19 status, age in years and sex. Where available, HLA class I and class II types were taken from metadata supplied by the sample provider and were not determined by assay-based typing.

TCRbeta CDR3 regions were amplified from genomic DNA using the immunoSEQ Assay, a bias-controlled multiplex PCR. On the authors' methods: Within the assay, amplification of reference gene primers was used to estimate how many nucleated cells each sample contained. Sequence reads were collapsed and filtered to measure the absolute abundance of every unique TCRbeta CDR3 rearrangement. Productive Simpson clonality was computed per sample as the square root of Simpson's diversity index over productive rearrangements. The clones in this table, taken by TCRdb from immuneACCESS, are in-frame only. Not every clone is retained; where verified, under half of the shortfall comes from an unresolved V gene, and the cause of the rest is unknown. D and trimming come from the DNA, and the V and J calls and clone size come from that table. The sample table lists fewer than 50,000 clones, approximately 82% of them with a count of one. The ten most abundant clones make up around 8% of the sample.

The CDR3 starts with the cysteine, ends with the phenylalanine, and has 20 residues. Only the CDR3 DNA stays, 60 bases, in frame from base 1. CDR1 and CDR2, looked up from the germline V gene (reference sequence), are LGHDT and YNNKEL. V and J are trimmed by 0 bases and 2 bases, and the gene matches miss 11 bases of the junction. Notes on this clone: Its recognized antigen is unknown. Base-call qualities are not available, and no considerably larger clone is one nucleotide away.

Overall results and qualifications from the work: The quantity of clinical and demographic metadata differed by source and by participant and was supplied without curation.

The collaborating institutions used their own protocols to collect whole blood in K2EDTA tubes. For TCRbeta analysis, collaborators shipped samples as frozen whole blood, isolated PBMCs, or DNA extracted from either of those sample types. Material for sequencing was peripheral blood. Recombination connected TRBV3-1 (or the pseudogene TRBV3-2) to TRBJ2-3; 13 central nucleotides agree with TRBD2. The sequence derives from a human donor in a cohort sampled during active COVID-19. The DNA is TGTGCCAGCAGCCAAGATGTCCGGACTAGCGGGAGATCTCACACAGATACGCAGTATTTT. This translates into CASSQDVRTSGRSHTDTQYF.